This T cell receptor (beta chain) comes out of a study of circulating and synovial CD4+ cells in juvenile arthritis. The table came from immunoSEQ multiplex PCR; TCRdb's copy has only in-frame clones and leaves some out. The data contain over 30,000 clones, around 96% of them singletons. Germline-derived CDR1 and CDR2 are SGHTA and FQGTGA. The CDR3 runs to 15 residues. The ends were cut back, 5 bases at V and 2 bases at J, with 15 bases in the middle. Donors were patients with active juvenile idiopathic arthritis. Whole-study results and caveats: CPL and bulk CD4 samples differed at least tenfold in T cell genomes. Diversity here was lower than in bulk blood CD4 cells.

As for this clone: Antigen: not known.

V usage is TRBV7-3 and J usage is TRBJ2-5; D is perhaps TRBD2 (5 bases). Sequencing input: CD4+ T cells from blood. This clonotype originated in a human donor with juvenile idiopathic arthritis. This chain's CDR3 is CASSPTRGLQETQYF. In DNA form, the CDR3 reads TGTGCCAGCAGCCCTACTAGAGGACTTCAAGAGACCCAGTACTTC.